The clone carrying this TCR beta chain has more than one count but fewer than ten. Antigen specificity is unknown. This CDR3 is 12 amino acids long. Trimming pared 4 bases from V and 2 bases from J, leaving 9 bases between. Germline V gene lookup returns CDR1 GTSNPN and CDR2 SVGIG (reference sequence). Profiling relied on immunoSEQ multiplex PCR, and the TCRdb table lists in-frame clones only, not all of them. The table records some 1 million clones, about 70% of them present only once. This specimen belongs to a study of shared clonotypes between healthy human individuals. Study findings and constraints: Sequencing depth was predicted to influence how clonotypes are shared among donors.

Recent acute infections and vaccinations were absent in the healthy HIV-negative adult donors. The rearrangement links TRBV30 to TRBJ2-7; the D is unclear. This clonotype was obtained from a man younger than 35 in good health. The material sequenced was memory CD4+ T cells sorted from blood. Indicated subset: CD45RA-negative fraction. CDR3 sequence reads: CAWKGAPYEQYF. CDR3 DNA: TGTGCCTGGAAGGGTGCCCCCTACGAGCAGTACTTC.